This T cell receptor beta chain derives from a study of shared T cell receptors in the human thymus. The junction had 16 bases not matched to a gene; V was cut back by 5 bases and J by 6 bases. This CDR3 comprises 18 residues. CDR1 is MNHEY and CDR2 is SMNVEV in the germline V gene (reference sequence). Profiled with immunoSEQ multiplex PCR; TCRdb holds only in-frame clones, not every one. The table lists 630,000 or so clones, around 87% of them singletons, with 0.009% to 0.0095% in the top ten. This same sample was also part of a study on human thymus T cells.

The source is a boy less than two years old with a congenital heart defect. The chain employs TRBV27 and TRBJ1-5, with TRBD1 matching over 10 bases. Sequencing was done on a sample of thymocytes. CDR3 loop: CASSPTPGQGKSTQPQHF. In DNA, the CDR3 is TGTGCCAGCAGTCCCACCCCGGGACAGGGGAAGAGTACTCAGCCCCAGCATTTT.